This passage covers 7 T cell receptor beta chains from one sample sequenced in a study of blood T cell repertoires in COVID-19. The assay was immunoSEQ multiplex PCR, and TCRdb's table has in-frame clones only and misses some. The sample lists 160,000 or so clones, about 79% occurring once. The sample was peripheral blood. These receptors came from a woman in her fifties or sixties with acute or convalescent COVID-19.

The chain couples TRBV7-2 to TRBJ2-1, with 8 bases matching TRBD2. The CDR3 length is 15 residues. V gave up 1 base and J gave up 6 bases; unmatched junction bases: 5. CDR1 is SGHTA and CDR2 is FQGNSA in the germline V gene. The CDR3: CASSLDSGEFNEQFF. The CDR3 DNA follows: TGTGCCAGCAGCTTAGATAGCGGGGAATTCAATGAGCAGTTCTTC.

J is TRBJ2-3 and V is TRBV3-1 (or the pseudogene TRBV3-2); TRBD2 matches 8 bases. Losses at the gene ends were 9 bases for V and 5 bases for J; bases not matched to a gene: 7. Germline CDR1 is LGHDT and CDR2 is YNNKEL (reference sequence). The CDR3 totals 13 residues. In nucleotides, the CDR3 is TGTGCCAGTCGCGGACTAGCCGGAGATACGCAGTATTTT. The encoded protein is CASRGLAGDTQYF.

This clone came up a few times. V is TRBV11-2 and J is TRBJ2-7; 14 positions agree with TRBD2. The V gene's germline CDR1 is SGHAT and CDR2 FQNNGV. The V and J ends lost 5 bases and 6 bases, in that order; junction bases with no gene match: 6. The CDR3 loop spans 15 amino acids. This CDR3 reads CASSPGTSGGTEQYF. The CDR3 nucleotides are TGTGCCAGCAGCCCAGGGACTAGCGGGGGAACCGAGCAGTACTTC.

The J gene is TRBJ2-2, the V gene TRBV19; D is uncertain. This CDR3 is built from 12 residues. V lost 8 bases and J 6 bases, leaving 10 bases between the germline ends. The germline V gene encodes CDR1 LNHDA and CDR2 SQIVND (reference sequence). CDR3 sequence (DNA): TGTGCCAGTTCGAGTGTTCCCGGGGAGCTGTTTTTT. Translation: CASSSVPGELFF.

The chain employs TRBV28 and TRBJ2-2; the match to TRBD2 covers 10 bases. The CDR3 covers 15 residues. V gave up 5 bases and J gave up 5 bases; unmatched junction bases: 5. Germline V gene sequence: CDR1 MDHEN, CDR2 SYDVKM. CDR3 protein: CASSPGLARTGELFF. CDR3 bases: TGTGCCAGCAGTCCGGGACTAGCGAGAACCGGGGAGCTGTTTTTT.

The chain links TRBV7-9 to TRBJ2-5, with no clear D. V was cut by 6 bases and J by 1 base, with 9 bases left in between. This CDR3 comprises 13 residues. CDR1 and CDR2 from the germline V gene are SEHNR and FQNEAQ (reference sequence). The CDR3 DNA reads TGTGCCAGCAGGCAACAGCCCCAAGAGACCCAGTACTTC. Translating it yields CASRQQPQETQYF.

The chain employs TRBV19 and TRBJ1-5; 7 bases are a match to TRBD1. The germline V gene has CDR1 LNHDA and CDR2 SQIVND (reference sequence). Germline trimming cut 9 bases from V and 6 bases from J; bases unmatched to any gene: 11. CDR3 length equals 14 residues. The CDR3, as DNA: TGTGCCAGCAGGAACAGGGGCGGAGTTCAGCCCCAGCATTTT. It encodes CASRNRGGVQPQHF.